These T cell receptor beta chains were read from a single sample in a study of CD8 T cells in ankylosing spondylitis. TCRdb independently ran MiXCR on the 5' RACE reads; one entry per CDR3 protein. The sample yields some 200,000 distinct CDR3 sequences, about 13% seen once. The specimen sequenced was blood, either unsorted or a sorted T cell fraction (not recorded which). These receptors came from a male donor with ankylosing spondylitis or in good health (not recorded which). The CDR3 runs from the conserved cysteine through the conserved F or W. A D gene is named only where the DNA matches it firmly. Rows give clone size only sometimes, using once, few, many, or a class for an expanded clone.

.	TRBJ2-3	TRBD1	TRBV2	CASRRDRGELDTQYF	TGTGCCAGCAGACGGGACAGGGGTGAATTAGATACGCAGTATTTT
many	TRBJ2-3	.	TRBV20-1	CSASRGSTDTQYF	TGCAGTGCTAGCCGGGGAAGCACAGATACGCAGTATTTT
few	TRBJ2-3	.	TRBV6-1	CASSEALSGAYTDTQYF	TGTGCCAGCAGTGAAGCGCTATCGGGGGCTTACACAGATACGCAGTATTTT
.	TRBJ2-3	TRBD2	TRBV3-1	CASSPGLASDTQYF	TGTGCCAGCAGCCCCGGACTAGCGTCAGATACGCAGTATTTT
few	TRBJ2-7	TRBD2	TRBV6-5	CASSYSTRGDEQYF	TGTGCCAGCAGTTACTCGACCCGGGGGGACGAGCAGTACTTC
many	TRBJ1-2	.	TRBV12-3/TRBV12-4	CASSLTLKGYTF	TGTGCCAGCAGTTTGACGCTAAAGGGCTACACCTTC
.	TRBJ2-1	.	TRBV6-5	CASSYSSGGNNEQFF	TGTGCCAGCAGTTACTCGAGTGGCGGGAACAATGAGCAGTTCTTC
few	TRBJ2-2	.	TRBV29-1	CSVAGRYTGELFF	TGCAGCGTGGCAGGGAGGTACACCGGGGAGCTGTTTTTT
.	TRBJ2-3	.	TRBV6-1	CASRDRFHTDTQYF	TGTGCCAGCAGGGACAGATTTCACACAGATACGCAGTATTTT
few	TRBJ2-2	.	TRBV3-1	CASSPGLVTGELFF	TGTGCCAGCAGCCCTGGACTGGTCACCGGGGAGCTGTTTTTT
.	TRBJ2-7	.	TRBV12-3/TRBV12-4	CASSFGGSITLPGEQYF	TGTGCCAGCAGTTTTGGGGGGTCAATAACCCTCCCCGGGGAGCAGTACTTC
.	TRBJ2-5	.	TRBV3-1	CASSQDIGPETQYF	TGTGCCAGCAGCCAAGATATCGGGCCAGAGACCCAGTACTTC
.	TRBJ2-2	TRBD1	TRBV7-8	CALRTRDRGNTGELFF	TGTGCACTTAGAACTCGGGACAGGGGAAACACCGGGGAGCTGTTTTTT
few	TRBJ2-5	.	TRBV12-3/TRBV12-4	CASSLMGMQTQYF	TGTGCCAGCAGTTTAATGGGGATGCAGACCCAGTACTTC
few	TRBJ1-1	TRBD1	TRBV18	CASSRLDRGPGTEAFF	TGTGCCAGCTCTCGACTTGACAGGGGACCTGGCACTGAAGCTTTCTTT
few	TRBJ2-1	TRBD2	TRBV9	CASSDGLAGRNEQFF	TGTGCCAGCAGCGACGGACTAGCGGGGCGCAATGAGCAGTTCTTC
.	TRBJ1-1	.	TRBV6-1	CASSIGLPGNTEAFF	TGTGCCAGCAGCATCGGTCTTCCGGGTAACACTGAAGCTTTCTTT
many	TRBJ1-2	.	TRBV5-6	CASSPGLRDDHYGYTF	TGTGCCAGCAGCCCCGGACTGCGGGATGACCACTATGGCTACACCTTC
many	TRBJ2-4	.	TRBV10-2	CASLDLAKNIQYF	TGCGCCAGCCTAGATCTAGCCAAAAACATTCAGTACTTC
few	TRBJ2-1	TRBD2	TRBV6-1	CAAEGLAGGEQFF	TGTGCCGCTGAGGGACTAGCGGGAGGTGAGCAGTTCTTC
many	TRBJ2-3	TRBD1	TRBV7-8	CASSFPLHRGTTDTQYF	TGTGCCAGCAGCTTCCCTTTACACAGGGGAACCACAGATACGCAGTATTTT
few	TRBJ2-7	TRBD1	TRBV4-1	CASSQDSVGGRYEQYF	TGCGCCAGCAGCCAAGATAGCGTAGGGGGCCGCTACGAGCAGTACTTC
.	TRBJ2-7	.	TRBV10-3	CAISEPLGSFDKGEQYF	TGTGCCATCAGTGAGCCCTTGGGGAGTTTCGATAAAGGAGAGCAGTACTTC
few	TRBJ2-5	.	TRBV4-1	CASSQGSANQETQYF	TGCGCCAGCAGCCAAGGTAGCGCCAATCAAGAGACCCAGTACTTC